At least ten counts were recorded for the clone carrying this T cell receptor (beta chain). Its antigen remains unidentified. These data are taken from a study of T cells in Graves' hyperthyroidism and ophthalmopathy. Study overall: Initial diagnosis, before any treatment, was when peripheral blood was collected. Findings and limits, study-wide: Most expanded thyroid clonotypes above 0.001 recurred in blood. Ophthalmopathy and stable hyperthyroidism were told apart by a 13 V-J model.

Those patients with uncontrolled infection, other autoimmune disease, pregnancy or lactation were excluded. Researchers amplified the TCR beta CDR3 regions from RNA transcripts. The study used the HTBI primer set for a first-round RT-PCR of the TCR CDR3. TCRdb fed the multiplex PCR reads into MiXCR, producing one record per CDR3 protein. The data contain around 300,000 distinct CDR3 sequences, less than 15% of them singletons. The clonotype originates from a woman in her thirties with Graves' hyperthyroidism that later progressed to Graves' ophthalmopathy. The source material was blood.

CDR3 nucleotide sequence: TGTGCCAGTGGGGACGGAAGAGGCTACACCTTC. This gives the protein CASGDGRGYTF. The rearrangement uses TRBV6-1 and TRBJ1-2; TRBD1 is a possible D gene (5 bases). Per germline, CDR1 MNHNS and CDR2 SASEGT. V lost 9 bases and J 8 bases, leaving 13 bases between the germline ends. This CDR3 is 11 amino acids long.